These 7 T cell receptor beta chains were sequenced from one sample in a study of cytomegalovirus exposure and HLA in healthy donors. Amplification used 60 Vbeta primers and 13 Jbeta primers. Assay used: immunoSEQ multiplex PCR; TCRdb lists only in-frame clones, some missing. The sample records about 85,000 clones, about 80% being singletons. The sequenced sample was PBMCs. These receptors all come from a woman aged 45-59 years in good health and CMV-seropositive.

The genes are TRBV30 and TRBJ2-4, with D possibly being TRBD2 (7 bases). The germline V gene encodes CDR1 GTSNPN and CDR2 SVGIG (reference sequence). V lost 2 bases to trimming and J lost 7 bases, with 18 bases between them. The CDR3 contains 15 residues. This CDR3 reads CAWSLGGGRGNIQYF. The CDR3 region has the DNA TGTGCCTGGAGTCTGGGGGGCGGGAGAGGGAACATTCAGTACTTC.

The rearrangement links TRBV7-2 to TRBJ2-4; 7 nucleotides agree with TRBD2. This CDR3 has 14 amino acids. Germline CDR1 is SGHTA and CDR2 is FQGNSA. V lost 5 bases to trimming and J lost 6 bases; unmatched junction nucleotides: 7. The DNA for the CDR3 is TGTGCCAGCAGCCCCTATGGGGGGGGAAACATTCAGTACTTC. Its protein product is CASSPYGGGNIQYF. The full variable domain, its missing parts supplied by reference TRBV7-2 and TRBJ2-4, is GAGVSQSPSNKVTEKGKDVELRCDPISGHTALYWYRQSLGQGLEFLIYFQGNSAPDKSGLPSDRFSAERTGGSVSTLTIQRTQQEDSAVYLCASSPYGGGNIQYFGAGTRLSVL.

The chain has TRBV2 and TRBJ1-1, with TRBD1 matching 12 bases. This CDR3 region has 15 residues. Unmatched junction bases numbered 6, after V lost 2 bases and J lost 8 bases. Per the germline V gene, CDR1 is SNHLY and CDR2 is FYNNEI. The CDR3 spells CASSELGQGALEAFF. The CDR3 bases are TGTGCCAGCAGTGAATTGGGACAGGGGGCCCTCGAAGCTTTCTTT.

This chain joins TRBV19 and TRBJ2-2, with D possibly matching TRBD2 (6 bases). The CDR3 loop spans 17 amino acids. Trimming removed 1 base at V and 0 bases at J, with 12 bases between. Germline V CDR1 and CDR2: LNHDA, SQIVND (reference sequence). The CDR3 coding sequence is TGTGCCAGTAGTATAGGGGGAGGTGGGGCGAACACCGGGGAGCTGTTTTTT. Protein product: CASSIGGGGANTGELFF.

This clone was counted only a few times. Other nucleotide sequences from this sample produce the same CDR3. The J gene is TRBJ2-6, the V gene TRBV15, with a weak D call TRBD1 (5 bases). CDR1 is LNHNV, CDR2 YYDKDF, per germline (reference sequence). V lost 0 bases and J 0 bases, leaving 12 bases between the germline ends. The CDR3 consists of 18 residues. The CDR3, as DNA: TGTGCCACCAGCAGAGAGTTTACAGGCAGCTCTGGGGCCAACGTCCTGACTTTC. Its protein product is CATSREFTGSSGANVLTF.

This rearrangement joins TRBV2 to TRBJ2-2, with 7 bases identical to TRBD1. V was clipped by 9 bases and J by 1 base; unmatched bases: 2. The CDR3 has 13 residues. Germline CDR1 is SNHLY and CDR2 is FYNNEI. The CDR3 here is CARRQGNTGELFF. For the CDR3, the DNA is TGTGCCAGGAGACAGGGGAACACCGGGGAGCTGTTTTTT.

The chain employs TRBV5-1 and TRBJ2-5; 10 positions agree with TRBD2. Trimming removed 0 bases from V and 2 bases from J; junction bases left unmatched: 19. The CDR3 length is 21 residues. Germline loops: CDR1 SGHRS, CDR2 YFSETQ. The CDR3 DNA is TGCGCCAGCAGCTTGGTATCTGCTCTAGCGGGGGCCAGCAGGCCACAAGAGACCCAGTACTTC. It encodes CASSLVSALAGASRPQETQYF.